A single sample is the source of the 8 T cell receptor beta chains below, sequenced in a study of cytomegalovirus exposure and HLA in healthy donors (dated by TCRdb to about 2017). Preparation of the library involved the immunoSEQ multiplex PCR assay. A mixture of 60 forward primers for TCR Vbeta segments and 13 reverse primers for TCR Jbeta segments was used in the multiplex PCR. TCRdb re-hosts the immuneACCESS table, in-frame sequences only. Its copies lack some clones; in the studies checked, an unresolved V gene accounts for under half of them, and the cause for the rest is not known. Across this sample there are fewer than 200,000 clones, with roughly 84% seen only once. 1.5% of the sample goes to the ten largest clones. Sequencing was done on a sample of PBMCs. The source of these receptors is a male donor in good health and CMV-seronegative.

The rearrangement joins TRBV18 to TRBJ1-1; D not resolved. Trimming removed 2 bases at V and 1 base at J, with 5 bases between. The germline V gene has CDR1 KGHSH and CDR2 LQKENI. The CDR3 is made up of 13 amino acids. In DNA, the CDR3 is TGTGCCAGCTCACCAAAGCCGAACACTGAAGCTTTCTTT. Its protein product is CASSPKPNTEAFF.

The V gene is TRBV4-1, the J gene TRBJ2-5; D unresolved. CDR1 and CDR2 from the germline V gene are MGHRA and YSYEKL. This CDR3 has 14 residues. V was shortened by 7 bases and J by 1 base, with 13 bases between the two germline ends. The CDR3 spells CASKTLVGQETQYF. Here the CDR3 DNA reads TGCGCCAGCAAGACTTTAGTAGGCCAAGAGACCCAGTACTTC.

The gene calls are TRBV9 and TRBJ2-7, with 11 bases lining up with TRBD1. There are 15 residues in the CDR3. V was clipped by 3 bases and J by 0 bases; unmatched bases: 2. Germline values: CDR1 SGDLS, CDR2 YYNGEE. The CDR3 reads CASSAGTGGSYEQYF. CDR3 DNA sequence: TGTGCCAGCAGCGCAGGGACAGGGGGCTCCTACGAGCAGTACTTC.

This clone was found a few times. The chain uses TRBV5-1 and TRBJ1-1; TRBD1 aligns across 7 bases. The V gene end was trimmed by 5 bases and the J gene end by 6 bases; junction bases not matched to a gene: 10. The germline gives CDR1 SGHRS, CDR2 YFSETQ. The CDR3 is made up of 14 amino acids. In nucleotides, the CDR3 is TGCGCCAGCAGGGGGGTAGGGACAGAGGCTGAAGCTTTCTTT. Protein: CASRGVGTEAEAFF.

The chain combines TRBV6-1 with TRBJ1-2; a possible D gene is TRBD1 (6 bases). The ends were cut back, 8 bases at V and 8 bases at J, with 18 bases in the middle. Germline V gene data show CDR1 as MNHNS and CDR2 as SASEGT. The CDR3 covers 13 residues. Here the CDR3 DNA reads TGTGCCAGCGGCCCTGGTACAGGGATAGGCTACACCTTC. Translation: CASGPGTGIGYTF.

This clone was seen more than once but under ten times. V usage is TRBV30 and J usage is TRBJ1-5; D possibly corresponds to TRBD1 (5 bases). The CDR3 has 13 residues. From germline, CDR1 is GTSNPN and CDR2 SVGIG (reference sequence). V lost 2 bases to trimming and J lost 6 bases, with 11 bases between them. Here the CDR3 DNA reads TGTGCCTGGAGTCCACGGGGGGTTCAGCCCCAGCATTTT. Amino acid sequence: CAWSPRGVQPQHF.

This sequence joins TRBV19 and TRBJ1-5; no definite D call. The CDR3 length is 14 residues. In germline, CDR1 is LNHDA, CDR2 SQIVND (reference sequence). V was shortened by 3 bases and J by 6 bases, with 12 bases between the two germline ends. The CDR3 reads CASSIGGSGQPQHF. The CDR3 nucleotides are TGTGCCAGTAGTATCGGTGGGAGTGGTCAGCCCCAGCATTTT.

V and J are TRBV6-5 and TRBJ1-3; D is undetermined. This CDR3 is 15 amino acids long. CDR1 is MNHEY, CDR2 SVGAGI, per germline. Deletions cut 6 bases from V and 0 bases from J, with 12 bases between. This CDR3 is CASRPRGYSGNTIYF. In DNA form, the CDR3 reads TGTGCCAGCAGGCCTCGGGGTTACTCTGGAAACACCATATATTTT.